The clone carrying this T cell receptor (beta chain) was observed once. This sample was included in a study of cytomegalovirus exposure and HLA in healthy donors. Whole-study context: The 120 or so validation repertoires and the approximately 690 first-cohort repertoires shared a platform, a later analysis reported.

Only in-frame clones appear in the TCRdb table, and some are missing; sequencing was by immunoSEQ multiplex PCR. The table records some 140,000 clones, 75% to 90% of them present only once. The donors were part of the validation cohort, which consisted of roughly 120 subjects and was separate from the first cohort of 666 subjects. The receptor comes from a man between 18 and 35 years old in good health and CMV-seropositive. Source material: PBMCs.

The CDR3, as DNA: TGTGCCATCGGCGACGGGAGCGGACAAGAGACCCAGTACTTC. As protein: CAIGDGSGQETQYF. V and J are TRBV10-3 and TRBJ2-5; D possibly corresponds to TRBD2 (6 bases). Germline loops: CDR1 ENHRY, CDR2 SYGVKD. Trimming cost V 8 bases and J 2 bases, with 15 bases left between them. This CDR3 region has 14 residues.